The source of this T cell receptor (beta chain) is a study of OX40 agonist ivuxolimab in advanced cancers. Germline V gene data show CDR1 as SGDLS and CDR2 as YYNGEE. V shed 0 bases, J shed 3 bases, and the junction held 3 bases outside the gene matches. This CDR3 region has 15 residues. Method: immunoSEQ multiplex PCR; TCRdb's copy keeps in-frame clones and lacks some. The data hold about 130,000 clones, with about nine tenths observed a single time. The chain carries TRBV9 and TRBJ2-3; TRBD1 matches 8 bases. Sequencing was performed on CD4+ or CD8+ T cells sorted from blood, taken in a trial of the OX40 agonist ivuxolimab. This TCR came from an adult with an advanced solid tumor such as melanoma, head and neck, liver or kidney cancer. This CDR3 is CASSVADRGTDTQYF. CDR3 bases: TGTGCCAGCAGCGTAGCAGACAGGGGAACAGATACGCAGTATTTT.